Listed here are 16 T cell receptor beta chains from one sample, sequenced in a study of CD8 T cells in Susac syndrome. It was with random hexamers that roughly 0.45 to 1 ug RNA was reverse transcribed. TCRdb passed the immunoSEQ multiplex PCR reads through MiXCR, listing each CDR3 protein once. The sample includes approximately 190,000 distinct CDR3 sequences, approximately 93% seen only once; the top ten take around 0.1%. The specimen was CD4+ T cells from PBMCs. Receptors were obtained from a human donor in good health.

CDR3 sequence: CASSFTRGAGTGELFF. In DNA form, the CDR3 reads TGTGCCAGCAGCTTCACGCGGGGGGCAGGCACCGGGGAGCTGTTTTTT. The genes are TRBV3-1 and TRBJ2-2; 8 bases are a match to TRBD2. With 5 bases clipped from V and 4 bases from J, the junction kept 9 bases outside the gene matches. Germline CDR1 is LGHDT and CDR2 is YNNKEL (reference sequence). This CDR3 is built from 16 residues.

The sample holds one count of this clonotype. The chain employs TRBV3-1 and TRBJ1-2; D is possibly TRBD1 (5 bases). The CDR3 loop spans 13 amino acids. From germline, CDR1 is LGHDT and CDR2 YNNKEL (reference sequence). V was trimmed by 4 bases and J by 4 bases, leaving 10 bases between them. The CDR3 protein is CASSRGDGYGYTF. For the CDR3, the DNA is TGTGCCAGCAGCCGAGGGGACGGCTATGGCTACACCTTC.

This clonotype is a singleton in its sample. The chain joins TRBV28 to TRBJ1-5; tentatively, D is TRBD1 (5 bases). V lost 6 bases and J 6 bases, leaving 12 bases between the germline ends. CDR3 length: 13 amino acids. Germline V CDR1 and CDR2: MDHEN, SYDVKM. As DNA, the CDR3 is TGTGCCAGCAGCCTCCTAGGGGCTCAGCCCCAGCATTTT. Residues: CASSLLGAQPQHF. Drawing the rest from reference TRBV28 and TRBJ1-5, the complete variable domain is DVKVTQSSRYLVKRTGEKVFLECVQDMDHENMFWYRQDPGLGLRLIYFSYDVKMKEKGDIPEGYSVSREKKERFSLILESASTNQTSMYLCASSLLGAQPQHFGDGTRLSIL.

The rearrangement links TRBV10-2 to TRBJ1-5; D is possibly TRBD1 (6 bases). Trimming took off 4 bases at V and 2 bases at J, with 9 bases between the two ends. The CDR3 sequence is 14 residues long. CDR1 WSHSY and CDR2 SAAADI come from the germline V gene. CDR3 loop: CASSAGARNQPQHF. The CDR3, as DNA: TGCGCCAGCAGTGCAGGGGCTCGCAATCAGCCCCAGCATTTT.

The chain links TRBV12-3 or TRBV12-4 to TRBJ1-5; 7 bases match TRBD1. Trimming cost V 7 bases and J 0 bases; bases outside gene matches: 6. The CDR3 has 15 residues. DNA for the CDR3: TGTGCCAGCACCCGGACAGGTCATAGCAATCAGCCCCAGCATTTT. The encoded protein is CASTRTGHSNQPQHF.

CDR3 sequence reads: CASSIVPSNYGYTF. CDR3 sequence (DNA): TGTGCCAGTAGTATAGTCCCGTCTAACTATGGCTACACCTTC. The genes are TRBV19 and TRBJ1-2; D is unresolved. This CDR3 has 14 amino acids. The V end lost 1 base, the J end lost 0 bases, and 6 bases lay between the germline ends. Germline CDR1 reads LNHDA; CDR2 reads SQIVND (reference sequence).

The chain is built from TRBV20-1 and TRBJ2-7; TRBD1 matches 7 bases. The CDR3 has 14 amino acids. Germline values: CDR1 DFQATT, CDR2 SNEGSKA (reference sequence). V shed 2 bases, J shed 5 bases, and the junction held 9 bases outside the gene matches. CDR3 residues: CSARSPTGIHEQYF. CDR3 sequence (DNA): TGCAGTGCTAGATCACCGACAGGGATCCACGAGCAGTACTTC.

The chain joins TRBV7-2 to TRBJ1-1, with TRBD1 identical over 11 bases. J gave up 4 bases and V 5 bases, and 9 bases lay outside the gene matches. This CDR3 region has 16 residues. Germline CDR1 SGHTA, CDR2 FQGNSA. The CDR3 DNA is TGTGCCAGCAGCGTCCGGGACAGGGGGGCTGGCACTGAAGCTTTCTTT. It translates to CASSVRDRGAGTEAFF.

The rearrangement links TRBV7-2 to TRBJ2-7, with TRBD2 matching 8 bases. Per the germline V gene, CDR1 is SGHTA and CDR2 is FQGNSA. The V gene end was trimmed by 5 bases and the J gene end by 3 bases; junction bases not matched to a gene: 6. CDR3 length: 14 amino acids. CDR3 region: CASSPRGGSYEQYF. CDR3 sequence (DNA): TGTGCCAGCAGCCCACGGGGGGGGAGCTACGAGCAGTACTTC.

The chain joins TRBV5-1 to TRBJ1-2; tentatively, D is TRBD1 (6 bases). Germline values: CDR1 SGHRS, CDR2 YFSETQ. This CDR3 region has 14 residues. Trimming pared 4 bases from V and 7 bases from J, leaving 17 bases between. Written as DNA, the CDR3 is TGCGCCAGCAGCCTACGGACAGATCGAAGTGGCTACACCTTC. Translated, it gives CASSLRTDRSGYTF.

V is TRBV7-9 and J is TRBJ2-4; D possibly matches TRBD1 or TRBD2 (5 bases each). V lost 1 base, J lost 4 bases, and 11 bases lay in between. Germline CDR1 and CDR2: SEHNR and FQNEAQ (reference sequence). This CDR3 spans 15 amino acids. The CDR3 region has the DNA TGTGCCAGCAGCTTAGGAGGGGAACTGAAAAACATTCAGTACTTC. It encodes CASSLGGELKNIQYF.

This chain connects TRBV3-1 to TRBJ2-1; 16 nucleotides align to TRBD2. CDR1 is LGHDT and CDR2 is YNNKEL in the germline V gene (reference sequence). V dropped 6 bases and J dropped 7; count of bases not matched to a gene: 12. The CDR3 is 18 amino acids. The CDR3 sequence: CASSSGLAGGRSWNEQFF. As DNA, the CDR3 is TGTGCCAGCAGTTCGGGACTAGCGGGGGGGCGGTCTTGGAATGAGCAGTTCTTC.

The CDR3 DNA reads TGTGCCAGCAGCCCCCGCAAGAACACTGAAGCTTTCTTT. It yields the protein CASSPRKNTEAFF. The chain has TRBV16 and TRBJ1-1; no definite D call. The germline CDR1 and CDR2 sequences are KGHSY and FQNENV. The V gene lost 4 bases and the J gene lost 1 base, with 7 bases spanning the gap. This CDR3 spans 13 amino acids. The variable domain in full, completed from reference TRBV16 and TRBJ1-1, reads GEEVAQTPKHLVRGEGQKAKLYCAPIKGHSYVFWYQQVLKNEFKFLISFQNENVFDETGMPKERFSAKCLPNSPCSLEIQATKLEDSAVYFCASSPRKNTEAFFGQGTRLTVV.

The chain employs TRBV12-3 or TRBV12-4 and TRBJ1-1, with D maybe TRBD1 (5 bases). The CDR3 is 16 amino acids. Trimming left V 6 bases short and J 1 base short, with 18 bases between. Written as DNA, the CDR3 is TGTGCCAGCAGGGCCGGGTGGGGCCTTGCGAACACTGAAGCTTTCTTT. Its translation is CASRAGWGLANTEAFF.

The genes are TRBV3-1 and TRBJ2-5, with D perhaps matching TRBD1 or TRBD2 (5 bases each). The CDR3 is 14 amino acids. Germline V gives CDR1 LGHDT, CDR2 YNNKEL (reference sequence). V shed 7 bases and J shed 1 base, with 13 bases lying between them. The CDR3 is CASTFRGAQETQYF. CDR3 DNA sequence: TGTGCCAGCACCTTTAGAGGGGCCCAAGAGACCCAGTACTTC.

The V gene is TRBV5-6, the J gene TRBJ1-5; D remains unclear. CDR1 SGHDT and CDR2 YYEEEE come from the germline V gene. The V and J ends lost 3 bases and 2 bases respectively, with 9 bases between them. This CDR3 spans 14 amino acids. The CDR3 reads CASSYRDGNQPQHF. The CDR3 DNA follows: TGTGCCAGCAGCTACCGGGATGGCAATCAGCCCCAGCATTTT.